This TCR beta chain was recovered during a study of identifying expanded T cells in peripheral blood. General study points: Roughly 1.1 clones differed between technical replicates, versus approximately 16 and 19 over time.

The protocol was immunoSEQ multiplex PCR, while the TCRdb copy is restricted to in-frame clones and leaves out a portion. The table records some 78,000 clones, over 80% of them present only once. V was cut by 7 bases and J by 4 bases, with 19 bases left in between. The CDR3 is made up of 15 amino acids. Germline loops: CDR1 SGHTA, CDR2 FQGNSA. As concerns this clone: Its target is unknown.

The rearrangement uses TRBV7-2 and TRBJ1-2; a possible D gene is TRBD1 (5 bases). This TCR was sampled from a person aged 18-70 years in good health. Sequenced sample: blood. CDR3 sequence: CASIYKGQAGYGYTF. CDR3 DNA: TGTGCCAGCATCTATAAGGGGCAGGCTGGCTATGGCTACACCTTC.